The 21 T cell receptor beta chains in this list originate from one sample, sequenced in a study of spatial heterogeneity in lung cancer. A single record per CDR3 protein comes from TCRdb applying MiXCR to the 5' RACE reads. The sample lists about 82,000 distinct CDR3 sequences, around 12% seen once, with approximately 4.2% in the top ten. This sample's time point: sample taken at primary tumor resection. Whole RNA came from tumor, nontumor lung or frozen PBMC and was sequenced without being sorted. Sequenced material: PBMCs, taken at surgery. The receptor set was obtained from a male donor with early-stage non-small cell lung cancer.

The chain carries TRBV6-1 and TRBJ2-1; 8 bases line up with TRBD2. CDR3 length: 16 amino acids. Germline lookup yields CDR1 MNHNS and CDR2 SASEGT. V lost 7 bases and J lost 8; bases outside the gene matches: 16. The CDR3 loop reads CASTFRTGGPDDEQFF. As DNA, the CDR3 is TGTGCCAGCACCTTCCGAACGGGGGGGCCCGATGATGAGCAGTTCTTC.

This clonotype was seen only a few times. The chain recombines TRBV5-1 with TRBJ2-3, with TRBD2 matching over 9 bases. Looked up from germline, CDR1 is SGHRS and CDR2 is YFSETQ. V lost 7 bases to trimming and J lost 3 bases; unmatched junction nucleotides: 9. This CDR3 spans 15 amino acids. The CDR3 bases are TGCGCCAGCTGTACAATAGCGGGAGAGACAGATACGCAGTATTTT. It yields the protein CASCTIAGETDTQYF.

There are a few counts of this clonotype. This chain uses TRBV29-1 with TRBJ1-2; D remains unclear. The CDR3 loop spans 14 amino acids. Per the germline V gene, CDR1 is SQVTM and CDR2 is ANQGSEA. The V gene lost 7 bases and the J gene lost 2 bases, with 17 bases spanning the gap. DNA of the CDR3: TGCAGCGCCAGCAGTAGGGCTTTAAACTATGGCTACACCTTC. Translated, it gives CSASSRALNYGYTF.

The chain carries TRBV12-5 and TRBJ1-2; 7 bases agree with TRBD1. From germline, CDR1 is LGHNT and CDR2 FRNRAP. The CDR3 loop spans 15 amino acids. V shed 0 bases, J shed 2 bases, and the junction held 3 bases outside the gene matches. CDR3 in amino acids: CASGLVTGANYGYTF. The CDR3, as DNA: TGTGCTAGTGGTTTGGTTACAGGGGCGAACTATGGCTACACCTTC.

In this sample, this clonotype turned up a few times. The rearrangement links TRBV5-1 to TRBJ2-5; 9 nucleotides agree with TRBD1. CDR1 and CDR2 (germline): SGHRS, YFSETQ. CDR3 length: 14 residues. Germline trimming cut 4 bases from V and 3 bases from J; bases unmatched to any gene: 4. The CDR3 sequence: CASSRWTGEETQYF. CDR3 in DNA: TGCGCCAGCAGCCGATGGACAGGGGAAGAGACCCAGTACTTC.

This clonotype showed up many times. V and J are TRBV3-1 and TRBJ2-1, with 9 bases aligning to TRBD2. This CDR3 has 17 amino acids. The ends lost 3 bases at V and 7 bases at J; junction bases unmatched: 13. The germline CDR1 and CDR2 sequences are LGHDT and YNNKEL (reference sequence). This CDR3 is CASSHDLAGGPRNEQFF. The CDR3 nucleotides are TGTGCCAGCAGCCATGACCTCGCGGGAGGGCCGAGAAATGAGCAGTTCTTC.

As DNA, the CDR3 is TGTGCCAGCAGTCTCTCCAGGACAGGGGGCTACGAGCAGTACTTC. Encoded protein: CASSLSRTGGYEQYF. V usage is TRBV13 and J usage is TRBJ2-7; TRBD1 matches at 10 bases. With 6 bases clipped from V and 3 bases from J, the junction kept 8 bases outside the gene matches. The CDR3 is made up of 15 amino acids. Germline CDR1 is PRHDT and CDR2 is FYEKMQ (reference sequence).

The CDR3 here is CATSDQGYNEQFF. The DNA of the CDR3 is TGTGCCACCAGTGACCAGGGCTACAATGAGCAGTTCTTC. This chain uses TRBV24-1 with TRBJ2-1, with D tentatively TRBD1 (5 bases). The CDR3 length is 13 residues. Trimming left V 4 bases short and J 3 bases short, with 6 bases between. The germline gives CDR1 KGHDR, CDR2 SFDVKD.

This clonotype turned up a few times. Because the CDR3 is missing its conserved closing phenylalanine or tryptophan, this is likely a read error. Because the CDR3's place on the DNA is in doubt, the DNA is left out and the CDR3 is given as listed by TCRdb. This rearrangement joins TRBV9 to TRBJ2-7. Ends included, the CDR3 has 8 residues. CDR1 and CDR2 from the germline V gene are SGDLS and YYNGEE. The CDR3 here is CASNGVGL.

This clonotype was observed a few times. The chain joins TRBV11-2 to TRBJ2-7; 9 bases match TRBD1. This CDR3 comprises 16 residues. Germline CDR1 reads SGHAT; CDR2 reads FQNNGV. V gave up 4 bases and J gave up 9 bases; unmatched junction bases: 16. This CDR3 is CASSSYIPRDRDWQYF. In DNA, the CDR3 is TGTGCCAGCAGCTCCTATATCCCCCGGGACAGGGACTGGCAGTACTTC.

The DNA of the CDR3 is TGCAGCGTTGTGGGGTACAATGAGCAGTTCTTC. Its translation: CSVVGYNEQFF. This chain joins TRBV29-1 and TRBJ2-1; D gene unclear. Germline V gives CDR1 SQVTM, CDR2 ANQGSEA. V lost 4 bases to trimming and J lost 4 bases, with 5 bases between them. This CDR3 has 11 residues.

This clonotype has at least ten counts. This chain joins TRBV29-1 and TRBJ2-1; the match to TRBD1 covers 9 bases. The CDR3 contains 13 residues. The junction had 3 bases not matched to a gene; V was cut back by 7 bases and J by 2 bases. CDR1 is SQVTM, CDR2 ANQGSEA, per germline. CDR3 sequence: CSARDRAYNEQFF. CDR3 sequence (DNA): TGCAGCGCCCGGGACAGGGCCTACAATGAGCAGTTCTTC.

A remark on this clonotype: The junction and the germline gene differ at one end; a read error may be behind it. The rearrangement joins TRBV5-1 to TRBJ2-5; D gene uncertain. The CDR3 totals 15 residues. The germline V gene has CDR1 SGHRS and CDR2 YFSETQ. This chain's CDR3 is CASRLAFLDSETQYF. The CDR3 coding sequence is TGCGCCAGCAGGTTGGCCTTTTTGGATTCAGAGACCCAGTACTTC.

The genes are TRBV2 and TRBJ2-7; TRBD2 matches at 13 bases. The V and J ends lost 6 bases and 5 bases, in that order; junction bases with no gene match: 7. Germline V gene data show CDR1 as SNHLY and CDR2 as FYNNEI. This CDR3 comprises 15 residues. The CDR3 DNA is TGTGCCAGCAGAGCCGGGACTAGCGGGGTCCACGAGCAGTACTTC. Translating it yields CASRAGTSGVHEQYF.

The chain recombines TRBV7-6 with TRBJ2-7; 13 nucleotides align to TRBD2. Per germline, CDR1 SGHVS and CDR2 FNYEAQ. V gave up 5 bases and J gave up 5 bases; unmatched junction bases: 9. There are 16 residues in the CDR3. The CDR3 DNA follows: TGTGCCAGCAGCGATCGGACTAGCGGGAGAGGAGACGAGCAGTACTTC. It yields the protein CASSDRTSGRGDEQYF.

This clonotype was detected a few times. The chain has TRBV2 and TRBJ2-7; D possibly corresponds to TRBD1 (5 bases). CDR1 SNHLY and CDR2 FYNNEI come from the germline V gene. Trimming took off 8 bases at V and 7 bases at J, with 9 bases between the two ends. This CDR3 has 10 residues. Here the CDR3 DNA reads TGTGCCAGCCGAAACAGGGAGCAGTACTTC. It codes for CASRNREQYF.

This chain uses TRBV21-1 with TRBJ2-7; the DNA was not compared with TRBD1, the D call given in the table. TRBV21-1 is an annotated pseudogene. The CDR3 extends over 15 amino acids. CDR3 DNA: TGTGCCAGCAGCAAAGATCCCCCTCCCTCCTACGAGCAGTACTTC. This sequence encodes CASSKDPPPSYEQYF.

This clonotype was picked up many times. The chain has TRBV10-3 and TRBJ1-1; 7 nucleotides agree with TRBD1. This CDR3 region has 16 residues. Trimming cost V 6 bases and J 0 bases; bases outside gene matches: 10. Germline V lookup: CDR1 ENHRY, CDR2 SYGVKD. This chain's CDR3 is CAIRRTGPYMNTEAFF. As DNA, the CDR3 is TGTGCCATCAGAAGGACAGGACCGTATATGAACACTGAAGCTTTCTTT.

This clonotype showed up just a few times. DNA of the CDR3: TGTGCCAGCACCACAGGGGTGTATAGCAATCAGCCCCAGCATTTT. Residues: CASTTGVYSNQPQHF. V gene TRBV28 combines with J gene TRBJ1-5, with 7 positions matching TRBD1. CDR1 is MDHEN, CDR2 SYDVKM, per germline. V lost 7 bases, J lost 0 bases, and 6 bases stayed unmatched. The CDR3 is 15 amino acids.

This clonotype occurred a few times. The V gene is TRBV5-1, the J gene TRBJ2-3; D may correspond to TRBD1 or TRBD2 (5 bases each). This CDR3 has 15 residues. Germline loops: CDR1 SGHRS, CDR2 YFSETQ. V lost 4 bases and J 4 bases, leaving 16 bases between the germline ends. The CDR3 nucleotides read TGCGCCAGCAGCCCCCTCGCCGGGGACGCAGATACGCAGTATTTT. It translates to CASSPLAGDADTQYF.

In its sample, this clonotype was seen a few times. Mismatch with germline at one junction end may stem from a read error. This chain joins TRBV5-1 and TRBJ2-1; TRBD2 matches at 15 bases. This CDR3 is built from 17 residues. Germline V lookup: CDR1 SGHRS, CDR2 YFSETQ. As DNA, the CDR3 is TGCGCCAGCAGCTTCCAGCCCACCGGGACTAGCGGGGGGCCCCCCCCCTTC. Translated: CASSFQPTGTSGGPPPF.